Following are 11 T cell receptor beta chains from one sample sequenced in a study of T cell repertoires in cytomegalovirus infection. TCRdb analysed the reads with MiXCR anew, one entry per CDR3 protein. The table shows around 250,000 distinct CDR3 sequences, with about 17% occurring only once. Sequenced material: CD8+ T cells from PBMCs. The receptors derive from a human donor in good health (CMV status not recorded). Some clones in this sample may be carry-over from other donors' samples.

V is TRBV7-9 and J is TRBJ2-1; 8 bases are a match to TRBD2. V was pared by 1 base and J by 10 bases, with 3 bases of the junction left unmatched. Germline V gene sequence: CDR1 SEHNR, CDR2 FQNEAQ (reference sequence). The CDR3 contains 13 residues. In DNA, the CDR3 is TGTGCCAGCAGCTTAGGGGGACTAGTCGAGCAGTTCTTC. Translation gives CASSLGGLVEQFF.

The V call is TRBV2, the J call TRBJ1-1, with D possibly being TRBD1 (6 bases). From germline, CDR1 is SNHLY and CDR2 FYNNEI. This CDR3 region has 14 residues. V was clipped by 6 bases and J by 2 bases, with 13 bases between them. In DNA, the CDR3 is TGTGCCAGCAGAACCGGACAGTTAAACACTGAAGCTTTCTTT. Protein product: CASRTGQLNTEAFF.

Ten or more counts support this clonotype. V is TRBV28 and J is TRBJ1-1; no clear D gene. Germline CDR1 and CDR2: MDHEN and SYDVKM. Deletions cut 1 base from V and 1 base from J, with 7 bases between. The CDR3 spans 14 residues. CDR3 nucleotide sequence: TGTGCCAGCAGTTTATTACCAGGGAACACTGAAGCTTTCTTT. It specifies CASSLLPGNTEAFF.

This clonotype was counted at least ten times. This chain links TRBV11-2 with TRBJ2-3; D remains ambiguous. Trimming took 0 bases from V and 8 from J, leaving 0 bases between them. Looked up from germline, CDR1 is SGHAT and CDR2 is FQNNGV. CDR3 size: 10 residues. This CDR3 is CASSLDTQYF. The CDR3 DNA is TGTGCCAGCAGCTTAGATACGCAGTATTTT.

The chain couples TRBV4-1 to TRBJ2-1, with 7 bases matching TRBD2. This CDR3 is 19 amino acids long. V dropped 1 base and J dropped 0; count of bases not matched to a gene: 12. In germline, CDR1 is MGHRA, CDR2 YSYEKL. The CDR3 reads CASSQVGTNSASSYNEQFF. CDR3 nucleotides: TGCGCCAGCAGCCAAGTGGGGACTAATTCGGCCAGCTCCTACAATGAGCAGTTCTTC.

This clonotype was observed at least ten times. This chain uses TRBV28 with TRBJ1-6; D not resolved. The germline V gene encodes CDR1 MDHEN and CDR2 SYDVKM. Trimming pared 6 bases from V and 0 bases from J, leaving 15 bases between. This CDR3 has 17 amino acids. The CDR3 protein is CASSQAAPSSYNSPLHF. CDR3 sequence (DNA): TGTGCCAGCAGCCAGGCGGCCCCGAGCTCCTATAATTCACCCCTCCACTTT.

Regarding this clonotype: This may be a read error, as it is one base from a much larger clone. The conserved final phenylalanine or tryptophan is absent from the CDR3, which likely points to a read error. The chain has TRBV7-2 and TRBJ2-3, with 9 bases matching TRBD1. Germline CDR1 reads SGHTA; CDR2 reads FQGNSA. This CDR3 region has 19 residues. V lost 5 bases to trimming and J lost 1 base; unmatched junction nucleotides: 16. CDR3 bases: TGTGCCAGCAGCCCAGGGACCGAGACAGGGGGAGAGGGCACAGATACGCAGTATCTT. Translated, it gives CASSPGTETGGEGTDTQYL.

This chain joins TRBV25-1 and TRBJ1-1; D unresolved. The germline gives CDR1 MGHDK, CDR2 SYGVNS. The CDR3 is 10 amino acids. Deletions cut 4 bases from V and 7 bases from J, with 4 bases between. The CDR3 DNA follows: TGTGCCAGCAGTGGCTTTGAAGCTTTCTTT. This encodes CASSGFEAFF.

The V gene is TRBV28, the J gene TRBJ2-5, with 7 bases lining up with TRBD1. CDR3 length: 13 residues. Germline V gene data show CDR1 as MDHEN and CDR2 as SYDVKM. V gave up 7 bases and J gave up 3 bases; unmatched junction bases: 5. The chain's CDR3 is CASNLGTEETQYF. The CDR3, as DNA: TGTGCCAGCAATCTTGGGACAGAAGAGACCCAGTACTTC. The whole variable domain, remainder taken from reference TRBV28 and TRBJ2-5, is DVKVTQSSRYLVKRTGEKVFLECVQDMDHENMFWYRQDPGLGLRLIYFSYDVKMKEKGDIPEGYSVSREKKERFSLILESASTNQTSMYLCASNLGTEETQYFGPGTRLLVL.

This clonotype was picked up a small number of times. V is TRBV11-2 and J is TRBJ2-5; D ambiguous. The CDR3 has 17 residues. The germline CDR1 and CDR2 sequences are SGHAT and FQNNGV. Trimming left V 1 base short and J 3 bases short, with 18 bases between. The CDR3: CASSLGKFRVVEETQYF. Here the CDR3 DNA reads TGTGCCAGCAGCTTAGGAAAATTCCGGGTGGTGGAAGAGACCCAGTACTTC.

This clonotype was recorded a few times. The rearrangement joins TRBV7-6 to TRBJ1-2; a possible D gene is TRBD1 (6 bases). Germline-derived CDR1 and CDR2 are SGHVS and FNYEAQ. The V end was cut by 5 bases, the J end by 2 bases, with 9 bases between. This CDR3 is built from 13 residues. The CDR3 nucleotides read TGTGCCAGCAGCATAACAGGGAACTATGGCTACACCTTC. Protein sequence: CASSITGNYGYTF.